This T cell receptor (beta chain) was documented in a study of shared T cell receptors in the human thymus. This CDR3 has 15 amino acids. J gave up 2 bases and V 8 bases, and 9 bases lay outside the gene matches. Germline values: CDR1 LNHDA, CDR2 SQIVND (reference sequence). TCRdb's table, derived via immunoSEQ multiplex PCR, lists solely in-frame clones and lacks some. The data contain fewer than 700,000 clones, around 87% of them singletons. These same records also appear under a second study, on human thymus T cells. In that study: Resected material from corrective heart surgery provided the thymus tissue analysed. Blood and thymic repertoires both appeared biased in V and J gene usage. Related reports documented highly overlapping thymic repertoires among unrelated individuals.

The source is a boy under three years old with a congenital heart defect. The rearrangement uses TRBV19 and TRBJ2-5, with 9 bases matching TRBD2. The sample consisted of thymocytes. The CDR3: CASRSTSGGQETQYF. CDR3 in DNA: TGTGCCAGTCGATCGACTAGCGGAGGACAAGAGACCCAGTACTTC.